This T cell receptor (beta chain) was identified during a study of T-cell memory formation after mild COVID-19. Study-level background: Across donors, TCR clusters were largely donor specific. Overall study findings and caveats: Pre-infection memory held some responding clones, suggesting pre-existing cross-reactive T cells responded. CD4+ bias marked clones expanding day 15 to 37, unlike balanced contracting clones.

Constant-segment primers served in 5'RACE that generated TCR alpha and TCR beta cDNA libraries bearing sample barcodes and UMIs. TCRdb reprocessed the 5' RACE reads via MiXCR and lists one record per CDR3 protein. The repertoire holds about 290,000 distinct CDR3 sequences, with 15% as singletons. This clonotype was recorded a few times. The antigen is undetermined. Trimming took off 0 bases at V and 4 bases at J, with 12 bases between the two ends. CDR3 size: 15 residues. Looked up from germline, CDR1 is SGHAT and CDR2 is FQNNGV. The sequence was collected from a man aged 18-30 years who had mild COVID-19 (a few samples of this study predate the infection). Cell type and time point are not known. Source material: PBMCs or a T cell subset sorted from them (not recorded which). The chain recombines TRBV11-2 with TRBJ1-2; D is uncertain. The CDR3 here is CASSLDKDPLYGYTF. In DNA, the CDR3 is TGTGCCAGCAGCTTAGATAAGGACCCTCTCTATGGCTACACCTTC.